This entry concerns a single TCR beta chain. Its matching antigen is unknown. The sample is drawn from a study of shared clonotypes between healthy human individuals. Study-level background: The cohort comprised a couple of women and a few men. Their ages spanned 18 to 49 years. Study-level results: How much donors shared clonotypes was expected to be affected by sequencing depth.

The CDR3 runs 15 residues. CDR1 SGHRS and CDR2 YFSETQ come from the germline V gene. The V gene lost 0 bases and the J gene lost 3 bases, with 12 bases spanning the gap. Libraries were prepared by immunoSEQ multiplex PCR; TCRdb keeps only in-frame clonotypes and omits some of them. The sample lists about 670,000 clones; around 72% were seen once. This receptor was identified in a woman aged 25 to 39 in good health. Sequenced sample: memory CD4+ T cells sorted from blood. Subset specified: CD45RA-negative fraction. The gene calls are TRBV5-1 and TRBJ1-2; D might be TRBD1 (5 bases). Here the CDR3 reads CASSLAGGIDYGYTF. CDR3 bases: TGCGCCAGCAGCTTGGCCGGGGGGATCGACTATGGCTACACCTTC.